A single sample is the source of the 27 T cell receptor beta chains below, sequenced in a study of cytomegalovirus exposure and HLA in healthy donors. The PCR ran on 60 Vbeta and 13 Jbeta primers. Data came from immunoSEQ multiplex PCR; TCRdb stores just in-frame clones and leaves some out. This sample yields some 110,000 clones, of which about 79% are seen a single time; less than 2% belongs to the top ten. The sample consisted of PBMCs. Receptors were obtained from a man aged 45-60 years in good health and CMV-seronegative.

The chain joins TRBV6-5 to TRBJ1-6; unclear D gene. V lost 8 bases to trimming and J lost 7 bases, with 15 bases between them. CDR1 is MNHEY and CDR2 is SVGAGI in the germline V gene. There are 14 residues in the CDR3. CDR3 coding DNA: TGTGCCAGCCGAAGCGATCAGAGAAATTCACCCCTCCACTTT. It encodes CASRSDQRNSPLHF.

The chain combines TRBV4-2 with TRBJ2-7; the D gene is possibly TRBD1 (5 bases). The CDR3 is made up of 15 amino acids. Germline V gives CDR1 LGHNA, CDR2 YNFKEQ. Trimming left V 0 bases short and J 5 bases short, with 14 bases between. CDR3 loop: CASSQESVRANEQYF. The CDR3 DNA reads TGTGCCAGCAGCCAAGAATCAGTCAGGGCGAACGAGCAGTACTTC.

V and J are TRBV7-9 and TRBJ1-2, with a possible D match to TRBD1 (6 bases). This CDR3 is built from 15 residues. Per germline, CDR1 SEHNR and CDR2 FQNEAQ (reference sequence). Trimming shortened V by 0 bases and J by 4 bases, and 12 bases separated the two germline ends. The CDR3 sequence: CASSLAGRGSYGYTF. DNA for the CDR3: TGTGCCAGCAGCTTAGCGGGAAGGGGGTCCTATGGCTACACCTTC.

This clone was observed a handful of times. The CDR3 bases are TGTGCCAGCTCACCAGGACAGGAGAACACTGAAGCTTTCTTT. This codes for CASSPGQENTEAFF. This chain joins TRBV18 and TRBJ1-1; 7 bases line up with TRBD1. This CDR3 contains 14 residues. Germline V gives CDR1 KGHSH, CDR2 LQKENI. V shed 2 bases and J 1 base; nucleotides not matched to a gene: 1.

For the CDR3, the DNA is TGTGCCAGCAGCCAAGATGGGGGGAATATTTCACCCCTCCACTTT. It translates to CASSQDGGNISPLHF. This chain joins TRBV4-2 and TRBJ1-6; D is perhaps TRBD1 (5 bases). CDR1 and CDR2 (germline): LGHNA, YNFKEQ. The CDR3 is 15 amino acids. The germline V and J ends were trimmed by 0 bases and 9 bases, with 12 bases remaining between them.

The chain carries TRBV28 and TRBJ1-6; the match to TRBD1 covers 7 bases. Germline V lookup: CDR1 MDHEN, CDR2 SYDVKM. The CDR3 is 15 residues long. V shed 6 bases and J 0 bases; nucleotides not matched to a gene: 2. The CDR3 region is CASRQGSSYNSPLHF. CDR3 coding DNA: TGTGCCAGCAGACAGGGGAGCTCCTATAATTCACCCCTCCACTTT.

This clone was seen more than once but under ten times. The gene calls are TRBV12-5 and TRBJ1-1; possible D gene TRBD1, 6 bases. Germline CDR1 reads LGHNT; CDR2 reads FRNRAP. This CDR3 comprises 13 residues. V shed 6 bases and J shed 4 bases, with 12 bases lying between them. Here the CDR3 reads CASGPSGVTEAFF. The CDR3 region has the DNA TGTGCTAGTGGCCCCTCAGGGGTCACTGAAGCTTTCTTT.

This clone was counted between two and nine times. The rearrangement uses TRBV2 and TRBJ2-7; possible D gene TRBD2, 6 bases. V was shortened by 9 bases and J by 7 bases, with 19 bases between the two germline ends. The CDR3 has 13 residues. From germline, CDR1 is SNHLY and CDR2 FYNNEI. The CDR3 DNA follows: TGTGCCAGTGGGGGACTGGCGGGGTGGGAGCAGTACTTC. Protein sequence: CASGGLAGWEQYF.

This chain links TRBV5-4 with TRBJ1-6; 8 bases line up with TRBD1. The CDR3 extends over 15 amino acids. V trimming: 0 bases; J trimming: 10 bases; junction bases outside the gene matches: 6. Germline CDR1 is SGHNT and CDR2 is YYREEE (reference sequence). CDR3 residues: CASSLGTGIESPLHF. Here the CDR3 DNA reads TGTGCCAGCAGCTTGGGGACAGGGATTGAGTCACCCCTCCACTTT.

V and J are TRBV2 and TRBJ2-1; 7 nucleotides line up with TRBD2. Germline V gene data show CDR1 as SNHLY and CDR2 as FYNNEI. V lost 6 bases, J lost 8 bases, and 10 bases stayed unmatched. The CDR3 covers 14 residues. CDR3 residues: CASSSLGGDDEQFF. CDR3 coding DNA: TGTGCCAGCAGCTCCCTGGGGGGGGACGATGAGCAGTTCTTC.

This rearrangement joins TRBV5-1 to TRBJ1-1; 8 positions agree with TRBD1. CDR1 SGHRS and CDR2 YFSETQ come from the germline V gene. This CDR3 is built from 13 residues. The ends lost 4 bases at V and 5 bases at J; junction bases unmatched: 4. CDR3 bases: TGCGCCAGCAGCGACAGGGGTGGGACTGAAGCTTTCTTT. It is translated as CASSDRGGTEAFF.

The chain is built from TRBV5-4 and TRBJ2-3; the match to TRBD1 covers 8 bases. There are 18 residues in the CDR3. After removal of 5 bases from V and 0 bases from J, the junction contained 14 bases not matched to a gene. From germline, CDR1 is SGHNT and CDR2 YYREEE (reference sequence). CDR3 DNA: TGTGCCAGCAGTGTGGGACAGGTTAGACCTACTAGCACAGATACGCAGTATTTT. Translated: CASSVGQVRPTSTDTQYF.

V and J are TRBV19 and TRBJ1-2; D call uncertain. Between the trimmed V and J ends, which lost 7 bases and 0 bases, there was a span of 18 bases. The CDR3 totals 16 residues. CDR1 and CDR2 from the germline V gene are LNHDA and SQIVND (reference sequence). The CDR3 bases are TGTGCCAGTACTCCCTCGGAGGCAGCTCCTAACTATGGCTACACCTTC. As protein: CASTPSEAAPNYGYTF.

This clone was found once. The rearrangement links TRBV5-1 to TRBJ1-2, with 7 bases identical to TRBD1. Germline V gene sequence: CDR1 SGHRS, CDR2 YFSETQ. CDR3 length equals 15 residues. V shed 1 base, J shed 6 bases, and the junction held 9 bases outside the gene matches. The CDR3: CASSLTGQIGDGYTF. CDR3 sequence (DNA): TGCGCCAGCAGCTTGACGGGACAGATAGGAGATGGCTACACCTTC. Supplemented by reference TRBV5-1 and TRBJ1-2, the full variable domain reads KAGVTQTPRYLIKTRGQQVTLSCSPISGHRSVSWYQQTPGQGLQFLFEYFSETQRNKGNFPGRFSGRQFSNSRSEMNVSTLELGDSALYLCASSLTGQIGDGYTFGSGTRLTVV.

The chain links TRBV25-1 to TRBJ2-3, with 10 nucleotides matching TRBD2. The CDR3 has 15 amino acids. Germline CDR1 and CDR2: MGHDK and SYGVNS. The J segment lost 5 bases and the V segment lost 3 bases, leaving 5 bases of the junction unmatched. The CDR3 nucleotides read TGTGCCAGCAGTGAGGCTAGCGGGGGAGGAGATACGCAGTATTTT. Translation: CASSEASGGGDTQYF.

The rearrangement joins TRBV4-3 to TRBJ1-4, with D possibly matching TRBD1 (5 bases). The V gene lost 0 bases and the J gene lost 4 bases, with 18 bases spanning the gap. Germline V lookup: CDR1 LGHNA, CDR2 YSLEER. This CDR3 contains 18 residues. The CDR3 nucleotides read TGCGCCAGCAGCCAAGAGGCGGTCAGACGACAGATTAATGAAAAACTGTTTTTT. It specifies CASSQEAVRRQINEKLFF.

This clone was counted only a few times. The rearrangement uses TRBV7-2 and TRBJ2-3, with TRBD2 identical over 16 bases. The CDR3 spans 17 residues. Trimming cost V 1 base and J 3 bases; bases outside gene matches: 1. Germline V gene lookup returns CDR1 SGHTA and CDR2 FQGNSA. The CDR3 protein is CASSLGGLAGGTDTQYF. DNA of the CDR3: TGTGCCAGCAGCTTAGGGGGACTAGCGGGGGGGACAGATACGCAGTATTTT.

The genes are TRBV27 and TRBJ1-1, with 8 nucleotides matching TRBD1. V lost 4 bases, J lost 3 bases, and 4 bases stayed unmatched. This CDR3 comprises 14 residues. The germline gives CDR1 MNHEY, CDR2 SMNVEV (reference sequence). CDR3 sequence: CASSSRGPDTEAFF. CDR3 DNA sequence: TGTGCCAGCAGTTCCAGGGGGCCGGACACTGAAGCTTTCTTT.

CDR3 amino acids: CASSPGLQGWEQYV. CDR3 nucleotide sequence: TGTGCCAGCTCACCGGGGTTACAGGGCTGGGAGCAGTACGTC. The V gene is TRBV18, the J gene TRBJ2-7; a possible D gene is TRBD1 (6 bases). The CDR3 runs 14 residues. Germline V gives CDR1 KGHSH, CDR2 LQKENI. Trimming pared 3 bases from V and 7 bases from J, leaving 16 bases between.

The V and J genes are TRBV28 and TRBJ1-1; 11 bases are a match to TRBD1. CDR3 length: 14 residues. The germline CDR1 and CDR2 sequences are MDHEN and SYDVKM. With 7 bases clipped from V and 6 bases from J, the junction kept 7 bases outside the gene matches. The CDR3 spells CASTPGQGGPEAFF. The CDR3 DNA follows: TGTGCCAGCACCCCGGGACAGGGGGGCCCTGAAGCTTTCTTT.

The chain carries TRBV28 and TRBJ1-2; possibly TRBD1 for D (6 bases). V lost 5 bases and J 5 bases, leaving 15 bases between the germline ends. The CDR3 covers 14 residues. Germline V gives CDR1 MDHEN, CDR2 SYDVKM. CDR3 sequence reads: CASSDPTGGYGYTF. CDR3 in DNA: TGTGCCAGCAGTGACCCGACAGGCGGATATGGCTACACCTTC.

The chain carries TRBV5-1 and TRBJ2-3, with 8 nucleotides matching TRBD2. Germline trimming cut 2 bases from V and 4 bases from J; bases unmatched to any gene: 3. The V gene's germline CDR1 is SGHRS and CDR2 YFSETQ. The CDR3 is made up of 14 amino acids. The CDR3 nucleotides read TGCGCCAGCAGCTTTTCCGGGGGGGCAGATACGCAGTATTTT. Amino acids: CASSFSGGADTQYF.

About this clone: At one of its ends the junction is not consistent with the germline gene, which may arise from a read error. This sequence joins TRBV29-1 and TRBJ2-5, with 10 bases aligning to TRBD2. Germline lookup yields CDR1 SQVTM and CDR2 ANQGSEA. This CDR3 is built from 14 residues. This chain's CDR3 is CSVAVSGGQGTQYF. The CDR3 DNA follows: TGCAGCGTTGCTGTTAGCGGGGGGCAAGGGACCCAGTACTTC.

This clone appeared a few times. V and J are TRBV7-2 and TRBJ1-5; D ambiguous. The V gene lost 5 bases and the J gene lost 7 bases, with 12 bases spanning the gap. The CDR3 totals 13 residues. Germline V gene sequence: CDR1 SGHTA, CDR2 FQGNSA. The CDR3 region is CASSRTPVQPQHF. For the CDR3, the DNA is TGTGCCAGCAGCAGAACTCCGGTCCAGCCCCAGCATTTT.

This clone was counted only a few times. V is TRBV4-1 and J is TRBJ1-1; possibly TRBD1 for D (5 bases). The germline V and J ends were trimmed by 1 base and 1 base, with 19 bases remaining between them. This CDR3 comprises 18 residues. Germline V gene data show CDR1 as MGHRA and CDR2 as YSYEKL. CDR3 nucleotide sequence: TGCGCCAGCAGCCAAGCTGAGTTTAGGGGAAAACGGAACACTGAAGCTTTCTTT. Translating gives CASSQAEFRGKRNTEAFF.

The chain recombines TRBV6-4 with TRBJ1-6, with TRBD1 matching 9 bases. The germline V gene has CDR1 MRHNA and CDR2 SNTAGT. V lost 0 bases, J lost 7 bases, and 1 base stayed unmatched. CDR3 size: 15 residues. This CDR3 reads CASSDSTGGNSPLHF. In DNA, the CDR3 is TGTGCCAGCAGTGACTCGACAGGGGGAAATTCACCCCTCCACTTT.

The chain recombines TRBV11-2 with TRBJ2-3; 8 bases match TRBD2. Germline-derived CDR1 and CDR2 are SGHAT and FQNNGV. The CDR3 sequence is 12 residues long. The V and J ends lost 4 bases and 8 bases, in that order; junction bases with no gene match: 2. CDR3 nucleotide sequence: TGTGCCAGCAGCTCGGGACTAGGTACGCAGTATTTT. Translation: CASSSGLGTQYF.